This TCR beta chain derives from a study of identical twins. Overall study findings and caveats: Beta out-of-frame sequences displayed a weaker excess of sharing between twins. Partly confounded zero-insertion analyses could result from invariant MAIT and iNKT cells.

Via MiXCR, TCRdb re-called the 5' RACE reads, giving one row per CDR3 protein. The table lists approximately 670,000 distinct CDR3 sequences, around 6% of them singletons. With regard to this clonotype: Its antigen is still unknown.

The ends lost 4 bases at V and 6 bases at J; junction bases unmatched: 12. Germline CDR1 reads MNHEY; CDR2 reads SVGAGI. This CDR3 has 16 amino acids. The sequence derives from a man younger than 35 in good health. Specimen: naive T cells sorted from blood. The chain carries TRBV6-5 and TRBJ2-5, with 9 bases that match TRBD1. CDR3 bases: TGTGCCAGCAGTTTTCCCTTCCGGGACAGGGAGAAGACCCAGTACTTC. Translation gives CASSFPFRDREKTQYF.